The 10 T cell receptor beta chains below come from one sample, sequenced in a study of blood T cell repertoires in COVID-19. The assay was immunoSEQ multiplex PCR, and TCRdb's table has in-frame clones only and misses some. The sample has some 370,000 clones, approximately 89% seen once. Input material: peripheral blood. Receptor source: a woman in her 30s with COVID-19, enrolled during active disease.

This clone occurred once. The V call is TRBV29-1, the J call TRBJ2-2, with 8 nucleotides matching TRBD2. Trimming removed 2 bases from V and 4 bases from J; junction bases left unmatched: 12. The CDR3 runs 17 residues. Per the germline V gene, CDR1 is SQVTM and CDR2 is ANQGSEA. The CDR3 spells CSVEWPRAAGGTGELFF. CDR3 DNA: TGCAGCGTTGAATGGCCAAGAGCGGCGGGAGGCACCGGGGAGCTGTTTTTT.

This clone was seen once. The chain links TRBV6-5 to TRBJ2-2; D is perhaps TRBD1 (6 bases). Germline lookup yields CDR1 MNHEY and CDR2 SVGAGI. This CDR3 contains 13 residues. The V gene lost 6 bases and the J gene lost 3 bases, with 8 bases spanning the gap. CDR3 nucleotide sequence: TGTGCCAGCAGGAACAGGGACACCGGGGAGCTGTTTTTT. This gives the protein CASRNRDTGELFF.

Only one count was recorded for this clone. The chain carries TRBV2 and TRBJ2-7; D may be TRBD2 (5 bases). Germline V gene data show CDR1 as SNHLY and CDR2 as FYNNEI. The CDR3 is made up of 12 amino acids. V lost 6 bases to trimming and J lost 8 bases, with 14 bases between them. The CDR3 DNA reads TGTGCCAGCAGACTAGGAATCGGCCAGCAGTACTTC. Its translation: CASRLGIGQQYF.

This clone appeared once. In nucleotides, the CDR3 is TGTGCCAGCAGCTTAGGCCAAAACAGGGCTGGGGCCAACGTCCTGACTTTC. Translating it yields CASSLGQNRAGANVLTF. The V gene is TRBV11-2, the J gene TRBJ2-6; tentative D call: TRBD1 (6 bases). This CDR3 has 17 amino acids. Germline CDR1 is SGHAT and CDR2 is FQNNGV. Trimming cost V 1 base and J 2 bases, with 12 bases left between them.

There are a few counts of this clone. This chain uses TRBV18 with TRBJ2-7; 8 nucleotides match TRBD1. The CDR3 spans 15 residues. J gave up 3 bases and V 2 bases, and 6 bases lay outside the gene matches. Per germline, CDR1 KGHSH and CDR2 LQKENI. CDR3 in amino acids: CASSPYGQGRYEQYF. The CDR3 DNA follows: TGTGCCAGCTCACCATATGGACAGGGTCGCTACGAGCAGTACTTC.

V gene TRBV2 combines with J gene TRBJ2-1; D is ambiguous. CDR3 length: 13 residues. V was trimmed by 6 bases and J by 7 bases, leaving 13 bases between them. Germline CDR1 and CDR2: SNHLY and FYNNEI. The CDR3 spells CASRGLPGNEQFF. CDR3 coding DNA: TGTGCCAGCAGAGGCCTCCCCGGGAATGAGCAGTTCTTC.

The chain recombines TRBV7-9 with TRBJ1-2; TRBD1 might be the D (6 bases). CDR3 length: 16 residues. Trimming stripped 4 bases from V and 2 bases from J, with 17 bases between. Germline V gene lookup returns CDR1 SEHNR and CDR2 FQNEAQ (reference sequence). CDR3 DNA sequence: TGTGCCAGCAGCTCGGGCCTTCAGGGGTGGAACTATGGCTACACCTTC. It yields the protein CASSSGLQGWNYGYTF. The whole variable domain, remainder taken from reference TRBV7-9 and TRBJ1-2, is DTGVSQNPRHKITKRGQNVTFRCDPISEHNRLYWYRQTLGQGPEFLTYFQNEAQLEKSRLLSDRFSAERPKGSFSTLEIQRTEQGDSAMYLCASSSGLQGWNYGYTFGSGTRLTVV.

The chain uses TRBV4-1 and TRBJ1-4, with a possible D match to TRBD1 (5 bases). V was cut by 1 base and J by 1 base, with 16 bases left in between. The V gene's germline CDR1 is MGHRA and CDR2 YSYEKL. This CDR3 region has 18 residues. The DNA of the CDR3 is TGCGCCAGCAGCCAAGTACCAGGGAACATGGTAACTAATGAAAAACTGTTTTTT. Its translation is CASSQVPGNMVTNEKLFF.

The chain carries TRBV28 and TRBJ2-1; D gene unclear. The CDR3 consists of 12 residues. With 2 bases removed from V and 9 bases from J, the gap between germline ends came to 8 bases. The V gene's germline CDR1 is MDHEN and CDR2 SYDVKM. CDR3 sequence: CASSLGIGEQFF. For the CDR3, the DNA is TGTGCCAGCAGTTTAGGCATTGGTGAGCAGTTCTTC.

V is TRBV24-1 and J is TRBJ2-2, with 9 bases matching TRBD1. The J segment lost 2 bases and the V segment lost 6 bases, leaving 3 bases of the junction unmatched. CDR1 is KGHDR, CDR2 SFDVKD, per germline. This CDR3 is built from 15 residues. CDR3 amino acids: CATSLQGANTGELFF. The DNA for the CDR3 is TGTGCCACCAGTCTACAGGGGGCTAACACCGGGGAGCTGTTTTTT.